This section outlines one TCR beta chain sequence together with its context. These data belong to a study of cytomegalovirus exposure and HLA in healthy donors. PCR used 60 Vbeta primers and 13 Jbeta primers. Study processing details: Tens of millions of unique TCR beta chains, roughly 12 million shared, were counted in a later analysis. This table comes from immunoSEQ multiplex PCR, and its TCRdb copy is limited to in-frame clones, with some not included. That table supplies the V and J calls and clone size; D and trimming were determined from the DNA. The repertoire consists of approximately 150,000 clones, with 82% occurring once and the leading ten covering less than 3%. Germline loops: CDR1 GTSNPN, CDR2 SVGIG (reference sequence). The CDR3 has 15 residues. V was cut by 4 bases and J by 0 bases, with 14 bases left in between.

The chain uses TRBV30 and TRBJ2-3, with D possibly TRBD2 on 6 matching bases. The sample comprised PBMCs. The source is a male donor in good health and CMV-seronegative. The CDR3 is CAWKTGGTSTDTQYF. In DNA form, the CDR3 reads TGTGCCTGGAAGACTGGCGGGACTAGCACAGATACGCAGTATTTT.